Listed here are 31 T cell receptor beta chains from one sample, sequenced in a study of T cells in Graves' hyperthyroidism and ophthalmopathy. From RNA transcripts, TCR beta CDR3 regions were amplified. First-round RT-PCR of the TCR CDR3 relied on the HTBI primer set. TCRdb analysed the multiplex PCR reads with MiXCR anew, one entry per CDR3 protein. Here the sample spans 700,000 or so distinct CDR3 sequences, roughly 15% being singletons. The material sequenced was blood. All receptors come from a woman aged 50 to 65 with Graves' ophthalmopathy.

This clonotype has a count of ten or more. The rearrangement uses TRBV6-1 and TRBJ1-2; TRBD1 agrees at 8 bases. Germline V CDR1 and CDR2: MNHNS, SASEGT. This CDR3 comprises 17 residues. V dropped 5 bases and J dropped 1; count of bases not matched to a gene: 12. The CDR3 bases are TGTGCCAGCAGTTCCGACCGGACAGGGCGAATTAACTATGGCTACACCTTC. Encoded protein: CASSSDRTGRINYGYTF.

The V and J genes are TRBV14 and TRBJ2-7, with 7 nucleotides matching TRBD1. Unmatched junction bases numbered 15, after V lost 4 bases and J lost 9 bases. CDR3 length: 15 residues. Germline CDR1 SGHDN, CDR2 FVKESK. As DNA, the CDR3 is TGTGCCAGCAGCCTCTCACAGGGGAGAGCTTATGGGCAGTACTTC. Translated, it gives CASSLSQGRAYGQYF.

This clonotype was seen only a few times. V and J are TRBV7-6 and TRBJ1-1, with D possibly TRBD1 on 5 matching bases. The CDR3 runs to 15 residues. Trimming shortened V by 3 bases and J by 5 bases, and 16 bases separated the two germline ends. Germline-derived CDR1 and CDR2 are SGHVS and FNYEAQ. The CDR3 loop is CASSLSRGGGTEAFF. The CDR3 nucleotides are TGTGCCAGCAGCTTGAGCCGTGGGGGGGGGACTGAAGCTTTCTTT.

Remarks on this clonotype: Without the conserved terminal phenylalanine or tryptophan, this CDR3 likely stems from a read error. The CDR3 DNA sequence: TGTGCCAGCAGCTTATATGGGACGGTGAACACTGAAGCTTTCCTT. This codes for CASSLYGTVNTEAFL. This rearrangement joins TRBV7-9 to TRBJ1-1; possible D gene TRBD1, 5 bases. Germline-derived CDR1 and CDR2 are SEHNR and FQNEAQ (reference sequence). Trimming cost V 2 bases and J 0 bases, with 10 bases left between them. The CDR3 covers 15 residues.

This clonotype came up many times. The chain recombines TRBV14 with TRBJ1-1, with D tentatively TRBD1 (5 bases). Trimming pared 1 base from V and 2 bases from J, leaving 14 bases between. This CDR3 is built from 16 residues. Germline assignment: CDR1 SGHDN and CDR2 FVKESK. The CDR3 is CASSQAPAGSNTEAFF. The CDR3 DNA reads TGTGCCAGCAGCCAAGCCCCGGCAGGGTCCAACACTGAAGCTTTCTTT.

This clonotype was observed at least ten times. The rearrangement uses TRBV7-2 and TRBJ2-1; 8 bases map to TRBD2. In germline, CDR1 is SGHTA, CDR2 FQGNSA. This CDR3 region has 16 residues. The junction had 10 bases not matched to a gene; V was cut back by 5 bases and J by 4 bases. Here the CDR3 reads CASSPGGSGAYNEQFF. The CDR3 nucleotides read TGTGCCAGCAGCCCAGGCGGTAGCGGGGCTTACAATGAGCAGTTCTTC.

This clonotype was counted a few times. V is TRBV5-1 and J is TRBJ2-1; TRBD2 matches 13 bases. V lost 3 bases, J lost 6 bases, and 12 bases stayed unmatched. This CDR3 comprises 18 residues. Germline CDR1 is SGHRS and CDR2 is YFSETQ. The CDR3 region has the DNA TGCGCCAGCAGCTGGCCTGGAACTAGCGGGAGGGCGACCAATGAGCAGTTCTTC. It is translated as CASSWPGTSGRATNEQFF.

This clonotype was seen a handful of times. The chain carries TRBV6-5 and TRBJ2-7, with D unresolved. The CDR3 consists of 17 residues. CDR1 is MNHEY, CDR2 SVGAGI, per germline. Between the trimmed V and J ends, which lost 4 bases and 0 bases, there was a span of 19 bases. This CDR3 is CASSSQRQGVGSYEQYF. As DNA, the CDR3 is TGTGCCAGCAGTTCCCAACGACAAGGTGTGGGCTCCTACGAGCAGTACTTC.

This clonotype occurred many times. V gene TRBV6-1 combines with J gene TRBJ2-7, with D maybe TRBD1 (5 bases). CDR1 MNHNS and CDR2 SASEGT come from the germline V gene. The V gene lost 5 bases and the J gene lost 1 base, with 15 bases spanning the gap. There are 15 residues in the CDR3. The CDR3 sequence: CASSSIGRVSYEQYF. The DNA for the CDR3 is TGTGCCAGCAGTTCGATCGGCAGGGTATCCTACGAGCAGTACTTC.

This clonotype occurred many times. The chain has TRBV20-1 and TRBJ2-7, with 9 bases identical to TRBD2. Germline CDR1 DFQATT, CDR2 SNEGSKA (reference sequence). V was pared by 0 bases and J by 2 bases, with 2 bases of the junction left unmatched. The CDR3 sequence is 14 residues long. This CDR3 reads CSARELAGAYEQYF. CDR3 in DNA: TGCAGTGCTAGAGAATTAGCGGGAGCCTACGAGCAGTACTTC.

This clonotype was observed a handful of times. This may stem from a read error, because a much larger clone lies one nucleotide away. V usage is TRBV2 and J usage is TRBJ1-1; D is ambiguous. The CDR3 is made up of 14 amino acids. Germline CDR1 SNHLY, CDR2 FYNNEI. In DNA, the CDR3 is TGTGCCGGCAGTGGTGGGAACCCGAACACTGAAGCTTTCTTT. Its translation: CAGSGGNPNTEAFF.

This clonotype was observed at least ten times. The chain carries TRBV2 and TRBJ1-2, with D perhaps matching TRBD1 (5 bases). The CDR3 is 15 amino acids. V was pared by 7 bases and J by 4 bases, with 19 bases between. Per the germline V gene, CDR1 is SNHLY and CDR2 is FYNNEI. The CDR3 reads CASTRLREGPYGYTF. The CDR3 nucleotides are TGTGCCAGCACCCGACTACGGGAGGGACCCTATGGCTACACCTTC.

The chain combines TRBV7-6 with TRBJ2-2; 12 nucleotides agree with TRBD1. The CDR3 contains 16 residues. J lost 8 bases, V lost 3 bases, and 7 bases had no gene match. CDR1 SGHVS and CDR2 FNYEAQ come from the germline V gene. For the CDR3, the DNA is TGTGCCAGCAGCTTGATGGGACAGGGGGCGGTTGGGGAGCTGTTTTTT. Amino acid sequence: CASSLMGQGAVGELFF.

This clonotype was seen ten or more times. The chain is built from TRBV2 and TRBJ2-5; D is unresolved. The V and J ends lost 7 bases and 3 bases respectively, with 9 bases between them. The CDR3 is 12 amino acids. CDR1 is SNHLY, CDR2 FYNNEI, per germline. CDR3 residues: CASTGFEETQYF. The DNA for the CDR3 is TGTGCCAGCACTGGATTCGAAGAGACCCAGTACTTC.

The V gene is TRBV6-1, the J gene TRBJ2-7; 11 bases match TRBD2. The CDR3 consists of 15 residues. V shed 5 bases, J shed 5 bases, and the junction held 8 bases outside the gene matches. CDR1 and CDR2 from the germline V gene are MNHNS and SASEGT. The CDR3 region is CASSPTSGIADEQYF. CDR3 in DNA: TGTGCCAGCAGTCCGACTAGCGGGATAGCGGACGAGCAGTACTTC.

This chain links TRBV5-1 with TRBJ2-1; weak D call: TRBD2 (6 bases). The CDR3 runs 17 residues. V lost 1 base and J lost 4, with 18 bases in between. The germline V gene encodes CDR1 SGHRS and CDR2 YFSETQ. The CDR3 DNA is TGCGCCAGCAGCTTGACGTTACCGGGACTGGATTACAATGAGCAGTTCTTC. Protein: CASSLTLPGLDYNEQFF.

Only a few counts were recorded for this clonotype. The V gene is TRBV10-3, the J gene TRBJ2-3, with TRBD2 identical over 9 bases. Germline assignment: CDR1 ENHRY and CDR2 SYGVKD. J was trimmed by 7 bases and V by 4 bases; bases with no gene match: 9. The CDR3 consists of 15 residues. As DNA, the CDR3 is TGTGCCATCAGTGGACTAGCGGACCAAACACATACGCAGTATTTT. Translated: CAISGLADQTHTQYF.

This clonotype has ten or more counts. The rearrangement joins TRBV28 to TRBJ2-5; TRBD2 aligns across 7 bases. V lost 8 bases to trimming and J lost 7 bases; unmatched junction nucleotides: 13. CDR1 is MDHEN, CDR2 SYDVKM, per germline. CDR3 length: 14 amino acids. CDR3 in amino acids: CASGGDVFPGTQYF. CDR3 coding DNA: TGTGCCAGCGGGGGGGACGTCTTCCCAGGGACCCAGTACTTC.

At least ten counts were recorded for this clonotype. The chain employs TRBV2 and TRBJ2-1; 9 nucleotides match TRBD1. V gave up 6 bases and J gave up 5 bases; unmatched junction bases: 8. From germline, CDR1 is SNHLY and CDR2 FYNNEI. CDR3 length: 15 residues. CDR3 coding DNA: TGTGCCAGCAGCTCAGGGACAGGGAGGAACAATGAGCAGTTCTTC. This encodes CASSSGTGRNNEQFF. Combining the CDR3 with reference TRBV2 and TRBJ2-1 gives the whole variable domain EPEVTQTPSHQVTQMGQEVILRCVPISNHLYFYWYRQILGQKVEFLVSFYNNEISEKSEIFDDQFSVERPDGSNFTLKIRSTKLEDSAMYFCASSSGTGRNNEQFFGPGTRLTVL.

The chain carries TRBV11-2 and TRBJ2-6; D is ambiguous. The CDR3 consists of 17 residues. Germline V gene sequence: CDR1 SGHAT, CDR2 FQNNGV. The V gene lost 6 bases and the J gene lost 0 bases, with 15 bases spanning the gap. The CDR3 sequence: CASSSRNGDSGANVLTF. The DNA for the CDR3 is TGTGCCAGCAGTTCTAGAAACGGAGACTCTGGGGCCAACGTCCTGACTTTC.

This clonotype was seen ten or more times. The chain has TRBV7-2 and TRBJ2-5, with 7 bases matching TRBD1. The V gene's germline CDR1 is SGHTA and CDR2 FQGNSA. This CDR3 comprises 17 residues. The trim removed 6 bases at V and 2 bases at J, leaving 15 bases unmatched. The CDR3 DNA reads TGTGCCAGCAGGGTACCCGGGCGGACAGGCCGACAAGAGACCCAGTACTTC. This sequence encodes CASRVPGRTGRQETQYF.

This clonotype was seen a handful of times. The conserved phenylalanine or tryptophan normally closing the CDR3 is absent here, so this likely arose from a read error. This chain uses TRBV18 with TRBJ2-5; TRBD1 matches at 9 bases. V lost 4 bases, J lost 5 bases, and 5 bases stayed unmatched. Germline CDR1 is KGHSH and CDR2 is LQKENI. This CDR3 comprises 14 residues. Here the CDR3 reads CASSLRTGEETQYL. The CDR3 DNA reads TGTGCCAGCTCACTCAGGACAGGGGAGGAGACCCAGTACCTC.

This clonotype was detected ten times or more. The chain combines TRBV6-1 with TRBJ1-5; the D gene is possibly TRBD1 (5 bases). CDR1 is MNHNS and CDR2 is SASEGT in the germline V gene. CDR3 length: 15 residues. With 0 bases removed from V and 5 bases from J, the gap between germline ends came to 11 bases. CDR3 coding DNA: TGTGCCAGCAGTGAAGCAGAAGGGGTGGATCAGCCCCAGCATTTT. It codes for CASSEAEGVDQPQHF.

This clonotype appeared a few times. The chain is built from TRBV20-1 and TRBJ1-1; D uncertain. V dropped 1 base and J dropped 0 bases, with 6 bases sitting between them. The V gene's germline CDR1 is DFQATT and CDR2 SNEGSKA (reference sequence). The length of the CDR3 is 13 residues. Here the CDR3 reads CSARGNMNTEAFF. In DNA, the CDR3 is TGCAGTGCTAGAGGTAATATGAACACTGAAGCTTTCTTT.

This clonotype came up a few times. The chain recombines TRBV7-2 with TRBJ2-5; D is possibly TRBD1 (6 bases). Deletions cut 1 base from V and 4 bases from J, with 13 bases between. Germline loops: CDR1 SGHTA, CDR2 FQGNSA. The CDR3 has 15 amino acids. CDR3 DNA: TGTGCCAGCAGCTTAGTAGGGGGACCAGGAGAGACCCAGTACTTC. It codes for CASSLVGGPGETQYF. The whole variable domain, filled in from reference TRBV7-2 and TRBJ2-5, reads GAGVSQSPSNKVTEKGKDVELRCDPISGHTALYWYRQSLGQGLEFLIYFQGNSAPDKSGLPSDRFSAERTGGSVSTLTIQRTQQEDSAVYLCASSLVGGPGETQYFGPGTRLLVL.

There are many counts of this clonotype. The chain couples TRBV7-9 to TRBJ1-2; D is uncertain. This CDR3 has 16 amino acids. Germline V gene sequence: CDR1 SEHNR, CDR2 FQNEAQ (reference sequence). Trimming removed 5 bases at V and 3 bases at J, with 19 bases between. DNA of the CDR3: TGTGCCAGCAGCCCGACGACCCTGCCCTCGGACTATGGCTACACCTTC. Residues: CASSPTTLPSDYGYTF.

This clonotype was seen only a few times. The V call is TRBV11-3, the J call TRBJ2-1; the match to TRBD1 covers 12 bases. The CDR3 totals 16 residues. Germline CDR1 SGHNT, CDR2 YENEEA. V shed 5 bases, J shed 5 bases, and the junction held 7 bases outside the gene matches. The CDR3 nucleotides read TGTGCCAGCAGCCAATTGGGACAGGGGGCCGACAATGAGCAGTTCTTC. This translates into CASSQLGQGADNEQFF.

The chain recombines TRBV20-1 with TRBJ2-5; 8 nucleotides agree with TRBD1. Trimming took 4 bases from V and 2 from J; bases not matched to a gene: 6. Germline V gene data show CDR1 as DFQATT and CDR2 as SNEGSKA (reference sequence). CDR3 length: 14 amino acids. The CDR3 spells CSANRGALQETQYF. CDR3 nucleotides: TGCAGTGCTAACAGGGGGGCGTTACAAGAGACCCAGTACTTC.

The gene calls are TRBV30 and TRBJ1-2; a weak D match, TRBD1 (5 bases). The germline CDR1 and CDR2 sequences are GTSNPN and SVGIG (reference sequence). The CDR3 has 17 residues. V dropped 2 bases and J dropped 0 bases, with 19 bases sitting between them. DNA of the CDR3: TGTGCCTGGAGTCCCCGGACTCGTGTGGGGGCTAACTATGGCTACACCTTC. Translation: CAWSPRTRVGANYGYTF.

The sample holds one count of this clonotype. This rearrangement joins TRBV4-1 to TRBJ2-1; 8 bases map to TRBD2. This CDR3 is built from 18 residues. The V gene end was trimmed by 1 base and the J gene end by 0 bases; junction bases not matched to a gene: 8. CDR1 and CDR2 (germline): MGHRA, YSYEKL. CDR3 sequence reads: CASSQAVTSGSSYNEQFF. CDR3 sequence (DNA): TGCGCCAGCAGCCAAGCCGTTACTAGCGGAAGCTCCTACAATGAGCAGTTCTTC.

This clonotype was seen ten or more times. V is TRBV28 and J is TRBJ2-3; possible D gene TRBD2, 5 bases. From germline, CDR1 is MDHEN and CDR2 SYDVKM. V gave up 2 bases and J gave up 2 bases, with 20 bases separating them. The CDR3 spans 18 residues. Here the CDR3 DNA reads TGTGCCAGCAGTTTAAAATGGACTCCCGAAGTGAACACAGATACGCAGTATTTT. This translates into CASSLKWTPEVNTDTQYF.